This T cell receptor (beta chain) derives from a study of persistence of HIV-infected CD4 T cells (dated by TCRdb to about 2020). As for the study more broadly: Suppressive ART had been received by participants for a median of 8 years. Peripheral blood samples of up to about 180 mL were collected at multiple time points, except for a couple of participants, who underwent leukapheresis at a single time point. Anti-CD3/anti-CD28 stimulation activated a higher proportion of cells, with a lower memory fraction, than antigen stimulation. CMV- and HIV-1 Gag-responding CD4+ T cells were isolated from ART-treated individuals so that antigen-driven clonal expansion of HIV-1-infected cells could be examined. Proviral sequencing was used to assess clonality among infected cells, whereas TCRbeta sequencing gauged the clonality of all cells within each sorted population. For the TCR cluster analysis across participants, 8 or 9 participants were included for CMV and about seven participants for Gag. The full study reports these points: Enrichment of degenerate expanded CDR3beta sequences was found in antigen-responding cells, suggesting convergent selection of CD4+ responses to CMV and Gag. Bulk TCR analyses could not be limited to the rare CMV-responding cells that actually contained HIV-1 proviruses. Significantly lower TCRbeta richness was observed in CMV- and Gag-responding cells than in anti-CD3/anti-CD28-responding cells, and higher oligoclonality was observed in CMV-responding cells than in CD3/CD28-stimulated and Gag-responding cells. The study involved few individuals and tested only a limited range of antigens. A correlation was observed between TCR oligoclonality and proviral oligoclonality within the same sorted populations.

TCRbeta repertoires were sequenced from genomic DNA with the immunoSEQ hsTCRB assay version 4 in survey mode. Genomic DNA was diluted to about 9.9 ng/uL, using up to 1 ug per sample for TCRbeta sequencing. Turning to the authors' computational methods: TCRbeta data were analyzed in ImmunoSeq Analyzer 3.0, with diversity computed on productive nucleotide rearrangements. Lower-bound TCR diversity was estimated with the improved Chao index, and clonality with the Gini coefficient using the Immunarch R package. Different nucleotide rearrangements encoding the same CDR3beta amino acid sequence were treated as distinct clonotypes. Differential abundance analysis identified TCRbeta sequences significantly enriched in antigen-responding cells relative to anti-CD3/anti-CD28-activated cells. Using predicted peptide-MHC specificity as the basis, GLIPH2 grouped TCRs into clusters, both for each participant individually and for the merged data sets that combined participants. TCRdb stores this immuneACCESS table with in-frame sequences only. Part of the clones is absent; in the studies checked, under half of the shortfall reflects unresolved V genes, and no reason is known for the rest. D and trimming were read from the DNA, whereas the V and J calls and clone size are those reported in that table. Here the sample has 45,000 or so clones; approximately 90% occur a single time. Around 3.4% of the sample rests with the top ten.

The sample's treatment or condition, from its label and the paper: suppressive antiretroviral therapy. Cells were stimulated with anti-CD3/anti-CD28 magnetic beads as a nonspecific positive control representing the CD4+ T cell repertoire. CD4+ T cells that responded were sorted based on upregulation of both CD40 ligand and CD69. HIV-1-infected adults in whom suppressive ART had been started during chronic infection were enrolled as participants. For at least 4 years, the participants' plasma HIV-1 RNA had been undetectable, below 50 copies/mL. To be included, a participant needed positive CMV serology and a CD4+ T cell count above 400 cells/uL. Before stimulation, PBMCs were isolated using density centrifugation and then depleted of CD8+ T cells. For less than 20 hours, the CD8-depleted PBMCs were stimulated with anti-CD28/CD49d costimulation, a CD40-blocking antibody, and enfuvirtide to prevent new infections. Cell sorting was performed on a Beckman Coulter MoFlo Legacy or XDP sorter, and dead cells were excluded with propidium iodide. The QIAamp DNA Mini Kit was used for genomic DNA extraction from samples above one million cells, and the Quick-DNA Microprep Kit was used otherwise.

V ends up 7 bases short and J 6 bases short, with an unmatched junction base count of 16. Its CDR3 holds 18 amino acids, cysteine through phenylalanine. Just CDR3 DNA is preserved here, 54 bases in frame from base 1. The germline V gene supplies CDR1 SNHLY and CDR2 FYNNEI. The sample holds one count of this clone. Which antigen it targets is not known. The input lacks base qualities; no much larger clone sits a single base away. The chain uses TRBV2 and TRBJ2-1; 12 of the junction bases match TRBD2. The sequenced sample was CD4+ T cells sorted from PBMCs after roughly 17-hour stimulation, obtained from a patient who received antiretroviral therapy. The cell subset or site label, read with the paper, signifies: CD40L+CD69+ CD4 T cells responding to anti-CD3/anti-CD28 beads, representing the overall repertoire. This TCR was recovered from an adult woman with HIV who was CMV-seropositive. Here is the DNA: TGTGCCAGCAAAATTCCCCCCTTGAGGACTAGCGGGGTCAATGAGCAGTTCTTC. Its protein product is CASKIPPLRTSGVNEQFF.